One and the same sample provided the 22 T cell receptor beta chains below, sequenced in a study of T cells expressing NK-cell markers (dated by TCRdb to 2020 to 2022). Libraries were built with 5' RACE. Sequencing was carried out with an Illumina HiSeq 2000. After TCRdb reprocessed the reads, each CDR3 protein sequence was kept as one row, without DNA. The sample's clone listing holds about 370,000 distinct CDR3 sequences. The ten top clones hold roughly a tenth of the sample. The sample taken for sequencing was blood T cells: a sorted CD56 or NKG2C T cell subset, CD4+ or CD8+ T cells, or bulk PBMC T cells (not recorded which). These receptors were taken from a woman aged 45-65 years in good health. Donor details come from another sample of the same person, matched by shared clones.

The CDR3 reads CATSGGQGTRETQYF. The chain couples TRBV15 to TRBJ2-5; the D gene TCRdb calls, TRBD1, cannot be checked with no DNA. Germline-derived CDR1 and CDR2 are LNHNV and YYDKDF (reference sequence). The CDR3 covers 15 residues.

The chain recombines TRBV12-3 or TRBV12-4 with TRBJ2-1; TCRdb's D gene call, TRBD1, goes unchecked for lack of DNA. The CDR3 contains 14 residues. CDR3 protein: CASSYSEGYNEQFF.

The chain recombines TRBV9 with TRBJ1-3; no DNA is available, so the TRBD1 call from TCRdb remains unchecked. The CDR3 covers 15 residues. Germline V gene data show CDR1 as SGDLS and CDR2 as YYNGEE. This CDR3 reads CASSVVGGAGNTIYF.

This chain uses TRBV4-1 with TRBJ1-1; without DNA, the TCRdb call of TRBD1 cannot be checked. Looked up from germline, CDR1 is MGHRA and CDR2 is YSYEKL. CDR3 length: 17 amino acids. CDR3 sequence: CASSQNPGTGVNTEAFF.

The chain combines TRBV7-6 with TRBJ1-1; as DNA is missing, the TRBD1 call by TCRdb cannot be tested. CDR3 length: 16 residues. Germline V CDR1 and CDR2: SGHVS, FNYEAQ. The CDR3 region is CASSLVEGAWGTEAFF.

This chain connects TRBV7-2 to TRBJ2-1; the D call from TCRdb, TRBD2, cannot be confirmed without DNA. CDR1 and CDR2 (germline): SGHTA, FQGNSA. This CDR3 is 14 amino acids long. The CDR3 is CASSFWSPVDEQFF. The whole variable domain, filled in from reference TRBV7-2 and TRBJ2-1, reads GAGVSQSPSNKVTEKGKDVELRCDPISGHTALYWYRQSLGQGLEFLIYFQGNSAPDKSGLPSDRFSAERTGGSVSTLTIQRTQQEDSAVYLCASSFWSPVDEQFFGPGTRLTVL.

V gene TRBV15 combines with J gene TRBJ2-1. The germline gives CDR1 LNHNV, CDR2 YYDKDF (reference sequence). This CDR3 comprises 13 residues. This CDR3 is CATSRGGGDKQFF.

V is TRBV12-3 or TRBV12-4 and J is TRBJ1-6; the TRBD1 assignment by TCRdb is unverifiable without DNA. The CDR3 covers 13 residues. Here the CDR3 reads CASSGQGDSPLHF.

The CDR3 region is CATSDIERGPANTGELFF. The chain employs TRBV24-1 and TRBJ2-2; TCRdb calls TRBD1, which cannot be checked without DNA. This CDR3 has 18 amino acids. Germline V CDR1 and CDR2: KGHDR, SFDVKD.

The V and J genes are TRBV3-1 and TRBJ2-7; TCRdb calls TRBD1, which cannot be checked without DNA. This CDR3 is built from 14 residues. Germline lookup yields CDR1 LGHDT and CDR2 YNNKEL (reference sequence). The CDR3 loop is CASSTDRGLYEQYF.

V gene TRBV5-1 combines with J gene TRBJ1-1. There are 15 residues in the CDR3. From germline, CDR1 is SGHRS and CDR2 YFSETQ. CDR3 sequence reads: CASSLEATMNTEAFF.

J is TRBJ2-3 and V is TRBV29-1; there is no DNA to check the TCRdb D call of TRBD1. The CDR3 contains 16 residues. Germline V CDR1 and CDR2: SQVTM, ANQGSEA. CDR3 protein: CSVEKALAGVTDTQYF.

The CDR3 sequence: CASSQSLIGGNEQFF. The rearrangement joins TRBV4-1 to TRBJ2-1; TCRdb outputs TRBD1, but without DNA this stays unchecked. Germline-derived CDR1 and CDR2 are MGHRA and YSYEKL. The CDR3 consists of 15 residues.

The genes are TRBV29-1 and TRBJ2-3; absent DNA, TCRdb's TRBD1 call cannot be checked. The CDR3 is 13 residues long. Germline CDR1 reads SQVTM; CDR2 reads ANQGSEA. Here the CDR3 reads CSGSPGRGDTQYF.

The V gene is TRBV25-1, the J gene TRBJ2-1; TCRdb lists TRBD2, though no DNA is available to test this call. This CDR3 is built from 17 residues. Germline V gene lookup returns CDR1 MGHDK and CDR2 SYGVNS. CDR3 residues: CASRTSGRIQGYNEQFF.

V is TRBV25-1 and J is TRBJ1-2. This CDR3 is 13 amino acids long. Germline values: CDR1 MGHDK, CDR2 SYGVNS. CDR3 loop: CASSLQDNYGYTF.

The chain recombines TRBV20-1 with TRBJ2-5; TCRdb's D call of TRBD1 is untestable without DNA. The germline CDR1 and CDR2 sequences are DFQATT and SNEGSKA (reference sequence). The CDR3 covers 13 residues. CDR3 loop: CRAPGPDMETQYF.

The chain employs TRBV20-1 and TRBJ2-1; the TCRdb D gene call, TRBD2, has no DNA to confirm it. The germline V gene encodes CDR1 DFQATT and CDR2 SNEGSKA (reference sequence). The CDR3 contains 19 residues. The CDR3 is CSAPPVGGLAGGLRYEQFF.

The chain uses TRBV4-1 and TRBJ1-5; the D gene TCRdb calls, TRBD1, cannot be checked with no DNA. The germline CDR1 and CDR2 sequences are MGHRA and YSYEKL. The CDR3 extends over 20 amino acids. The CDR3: CASSHRVSDREGYSNQPQHF.

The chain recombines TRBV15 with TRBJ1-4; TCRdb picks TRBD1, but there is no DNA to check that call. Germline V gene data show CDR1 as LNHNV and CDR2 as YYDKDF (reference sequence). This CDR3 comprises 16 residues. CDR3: CATSSAGQNTYEKLFF.

CDR3 sequence reads: CASREGMNTGELFF. V usage is TRBV28 and J usage is TRBJ2-2; TCRdb's D call, TRBD1, is unchecked because there is no DNA. In germline, CDR1 is MDHEN, CDR2 SYDVKM. The CDR3 consists of 14 residues.

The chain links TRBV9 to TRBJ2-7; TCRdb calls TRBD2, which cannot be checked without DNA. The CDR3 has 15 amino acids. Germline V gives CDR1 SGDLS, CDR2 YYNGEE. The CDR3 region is CASSVDGYDYEEQYF.